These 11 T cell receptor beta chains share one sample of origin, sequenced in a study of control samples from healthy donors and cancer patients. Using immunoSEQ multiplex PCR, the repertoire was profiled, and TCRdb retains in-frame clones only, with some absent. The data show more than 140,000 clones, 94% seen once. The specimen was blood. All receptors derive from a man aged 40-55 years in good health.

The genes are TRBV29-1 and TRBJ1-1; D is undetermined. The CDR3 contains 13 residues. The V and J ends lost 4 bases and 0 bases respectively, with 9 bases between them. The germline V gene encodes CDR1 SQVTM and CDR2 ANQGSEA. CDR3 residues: CSVGLALNTEAFF. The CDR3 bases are TGCAGCGTTGGTCTAGCTTTGAACACTGAAGCTTTCTTT.

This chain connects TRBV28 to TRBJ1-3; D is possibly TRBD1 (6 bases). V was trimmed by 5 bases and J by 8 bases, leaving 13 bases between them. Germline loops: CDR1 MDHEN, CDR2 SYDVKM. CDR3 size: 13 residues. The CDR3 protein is CASSTYREHTIYF. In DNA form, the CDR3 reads TGTGCCAGCAGTACATACAGGGAACACACCATATATTTT.

Here the CDR3 reads CASSLPTGELFF. CDR3 DNA: TGTGCCAGCAGCTTACCCACCGGGGAGCTGTTTTTT. The rearrangement links TRBV7-3 to TRBJ2-2; D is unclear. The germline V and J ends were trimmed by 2 bases and 4 bases, with 2 bases remaining between them. The CDR3 has 12 amino acids. Germline CDR1 SGHTA, CDR2 FQGTGA.

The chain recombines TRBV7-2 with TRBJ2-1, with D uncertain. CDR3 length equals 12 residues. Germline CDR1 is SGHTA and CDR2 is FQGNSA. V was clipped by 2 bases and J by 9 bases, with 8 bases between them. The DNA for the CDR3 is TGTGCCAGCAGCTTATATTTGTCTGAGCAGTTCTTC. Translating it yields CASSLYLSEQFF. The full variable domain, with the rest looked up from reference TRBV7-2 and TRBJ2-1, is GAGVSQSPSNKVTEKGKDVELRCDPISGHTALYWYRQSLGQGLEFLIYFQGNSAPDKSGLPSDRFSAERTGGSVSTLTIQRTQQEDSAVYLCASSLYLSEQFFGPGTRLTVL.

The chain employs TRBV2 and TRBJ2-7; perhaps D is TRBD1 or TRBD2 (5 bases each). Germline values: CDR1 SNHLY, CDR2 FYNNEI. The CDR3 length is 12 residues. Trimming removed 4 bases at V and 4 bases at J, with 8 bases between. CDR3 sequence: CASSGDGYEQYF. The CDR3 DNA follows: TGTGCCAGCAGTGGGGACGGATACGAGCAGTACTTC. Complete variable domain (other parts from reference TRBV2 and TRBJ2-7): EPEVTQTPSHQVTQMGQEVILRCVPISNHLYFYWYRQILGQKVEFLVSFYNNEISEKSEIFDDQFSVERPDGSNFTLKIRSTKLEDSAMYFCASSGDGYEQYFGPGTRLTVT.

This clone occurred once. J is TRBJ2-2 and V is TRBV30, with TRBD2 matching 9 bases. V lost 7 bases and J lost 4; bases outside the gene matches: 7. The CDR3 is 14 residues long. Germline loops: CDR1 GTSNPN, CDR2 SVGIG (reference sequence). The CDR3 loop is CAFEGREGTGELFF. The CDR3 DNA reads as TGTGCCTTCGAGGGGCGGGAGGGCACCGGGGAGCTGTTTTTT.

The CDR3 DNA follows: TGCGCCAGCAGCCAGTTCCCCTACGAGCAGTACTTC. It codes for CASSQFPYEQYF. The chain is built from TRBV4-1 and TRBJ2-7; no clear D gene. Germline V lookup: CDR1 MGHRA, CDR2 YSYEKL. V lost 3 bases, J lost 2 bases, and 5 bases lay in between. The CDR3 is made up of 12 amino acids.

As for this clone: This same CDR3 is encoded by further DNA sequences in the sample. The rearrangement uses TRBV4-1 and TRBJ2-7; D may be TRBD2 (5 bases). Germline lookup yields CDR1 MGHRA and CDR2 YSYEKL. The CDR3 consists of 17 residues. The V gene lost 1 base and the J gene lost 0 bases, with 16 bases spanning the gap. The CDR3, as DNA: TGCGCCAGCAGCCAAGTTACTAGTGGGAGAAGCTCCTACGAGCAGTACTTC. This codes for CASSQVTSGRSSYEQYF.

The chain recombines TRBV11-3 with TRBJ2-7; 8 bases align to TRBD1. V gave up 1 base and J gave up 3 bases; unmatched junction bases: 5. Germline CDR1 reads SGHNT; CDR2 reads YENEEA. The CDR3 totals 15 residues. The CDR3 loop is CASSLGGGQGYEQYF. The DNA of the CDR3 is TGTGCCAGCAGCTTAGGTGGCGGACAGGGCTACGAGCAGTACTTC.

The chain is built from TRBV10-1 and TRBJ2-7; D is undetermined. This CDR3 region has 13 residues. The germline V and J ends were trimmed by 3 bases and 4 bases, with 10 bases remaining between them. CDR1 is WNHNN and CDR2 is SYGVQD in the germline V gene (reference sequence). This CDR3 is CASSEQTHYEQYF. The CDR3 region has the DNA TGCGCCAGCAGTGAACAAACCCATTACGAGCAGTACTTC.

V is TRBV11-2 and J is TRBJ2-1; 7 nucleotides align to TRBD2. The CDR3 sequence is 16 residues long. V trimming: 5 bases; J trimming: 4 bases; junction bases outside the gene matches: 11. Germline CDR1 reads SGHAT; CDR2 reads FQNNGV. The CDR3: CASSEGLRGDYNEQFF. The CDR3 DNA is TGTGCCAGCAGCGAGGGTTTACGGGGGGATTACAATGAGCAGTTCTTC.